This T cell receptor beta chain was captured by sequencing in a study of CXCR3-negative and CXCR3-positive naive CD8 T cells. Findings and caveats of the study: Each naive subset displayed comparably high diversity, whereas memory CD8+ cells displayed much lower diversity. Naive cells that were CXCR3-negative or CXCR3-positive used TRBV-TRBJ genes alike, while memory cells diverged. CXCR3-expressing naive cells carried TRB CDR3s more hydrophobic than those of CXCR3-negative naive cells.

Triplicate sorts, 300,000 to 350,000 cells apiece, were made for each CD8+ T cell subset. Definition of naive CD8+ T cells rested on a CD45RO-CCR7+CD27+CD95- profile. This CDR3 contains 15 residues. Looked up from germline, CDR1 is SGHAT and CDR2 is FQNNGV. A note on this clonotype: The target antigen is unknown.

Researchers prepared the TRB cDNA libraries using 5' RACE with UMI labels. From its re-call of the 5' RACE reads, TCRdb lists each CDR3 protein once, without DNA. The sample table sets out tens of thousands of distinct CDR3 sequences. Sequences were obtained from naive CXCR3+ CD8+ T cells from blood. Subset in this sample: CD45RO-CCR7+CD27+CD95- naive CD8+ T cells expressing CXCR3 (TNR3+). The TCR was taken from a human donor in good health. Some clones in this sample may be carry-over from other donors' samples. The chain employs TRBV11-2 and TRBJ2-3. Here the CDR3 reads CASSYSGSSTDTQYF.